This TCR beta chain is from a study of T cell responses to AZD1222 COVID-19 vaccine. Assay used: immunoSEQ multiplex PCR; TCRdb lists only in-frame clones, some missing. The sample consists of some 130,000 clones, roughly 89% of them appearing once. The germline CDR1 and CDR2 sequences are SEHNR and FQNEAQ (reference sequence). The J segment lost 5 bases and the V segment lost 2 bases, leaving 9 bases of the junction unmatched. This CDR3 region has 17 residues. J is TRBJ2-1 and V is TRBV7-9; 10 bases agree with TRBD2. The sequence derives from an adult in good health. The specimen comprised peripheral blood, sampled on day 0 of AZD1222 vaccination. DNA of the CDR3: TGTGCCAGCAGCTTACGGCCCAGCGGGGGGGGCAACAATGAGCAGTTCTTC. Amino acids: CASSLRPSGGGNNEQFF.